The rows below give T cell receptor beta chains drawn from one sample of a study of type 1 and type 2 diabetes patients. TCRdb reprocessed the multiplex PCR reads with MiXCR, giving one entry per CDR3 protein. The table has 270,000 or so distinct CDR3 sequences, roughly 50% seen once. The sequencing input was peripheral blood mononuclear cells (PBMCs). These receptors all come from a man aged 18 to 29 with type 2 diabetes. Each CDR3 is given with its conserved first and last residue. The order of the fields is V gene, CDR3 length, J gene, CDR3 protein.

TRBV20-1	15	TRBJ2-3	CSARTGGFSTDTQYF
TRBV6-5	12	TRBJ2-3	CATGLDEDTQYF
TRBV5-1	21	TRBJ2-1	CASSSPAEQQPGLAGAGEQFF
TRBV29-1	14	TRBJ1-2	CSVDPQVRNYGYTF
TRBV19	14	TRBJ2-2	CASSSWGDTGELFF
TRBV11-3	15	TRBJ2-1	CASSSSGLVSNEQFF
TRBV14	17	TRBJ2-7	CASSPSVAGDRSYEQYF
TRBV6-6	16	TRBJ1-2	CASSPRRVGANYGYTF
TRBV12-3/TRBV12-4	13	TRBJ1-5	CASSVGSNQPQHF
TRBV15	16	TRBJ1-2	CATSRVRAGRHYGYTF
TRBV18	17	TRBJ2-2	CASSPLSGTAYIGELFF
TRBV2	14	TRBJ2-4	CATGAGAPKNIQYF
TRBV12-3/TRBV12-4	14	TRBJ1-4	CASSLEATNEKLFF
TRBV7-3	15	TRBJ1-3	CASSLGGGQGNTIYF
TRBV20-1	13	-	CSAELGELNEQFF
TRBV10-3	15	TRBJ1-6	CASNLPTMSIIPLHF
TRBV19	13	TRBJ1-4	CASTGTEVAQLFF
TRBV19	11	TRBJ1-4	CASRTGEKLFF
TRBV7-2	13	TRBJ2-1	CASSLGTGLEKFF
TRBV5-6	17	TRBJ1-2	CASSLSLVGQGVSGYTF
TRBV7-3	15	TRBJ2-3	CASSLGTSSSSTQYF
TRBV13	14	-	CASSLHEAVYEQYF
TRBV6-5	14	TRBJ2-1	CASSYIAGANEQFF
TRBV28	19	TRBJ2-7	CASSLSVGATFRFLYEQYF
TRBV28	13	TRBJ2-7	CAIAGGQSYEQYF
TRBV30	15	TRBJ1-1	CAWSVGVPMNTEAFF
TRBV9	17	TRBJ2-3	CASSVAPTGSGTDTQYF
TRBV4-3	17	TRBJ2-1	CASSPSVGTSSYNEQFF
TRBV7-2	15	TRBJ2-1	CASSLGDGAYNEQFF
TRBV2	12	TRBJ2-3	CASSAEADTQYF
TRBV20-1	15	TRBJ2-1	CSARDSTGSYNEQFF
TRBV9	19	TRBJ2-3	CASSARPSEWGGSTDTQYF
TRBV5-8	15	TRBJ1-2	CARSLDGGANYGYTF
TRBV13	17	TRBJ2-2	CASSGFPGQVNTGELFF
TRBV14	14	TRBJ1-1	CASSGMRGGTEAFF
TRBV2	14	TRBJ1-1	CASSEFPADTEAFF
TRBV7-3	14	TRBJ2-7	CASSLPDSPYEQYF
TRBV4-3	13	TRBJ2-7	CASSHRTGREQYF
TRBV7-2	17	TRBJ2-2	CASSLAGQGVRTGELFF
TRBV5-1	15	TRBJ1-2	CASSLGGSGPYGYTF
TRBV10-1	14	TRBJ2-1	CASSLGLAVTEQFF
TRBV2	16	TRBJ1-1	CASSESREGRYTEAFF
TRBV19	13	TRBJ2-6	CASQNSGANVLTF
TRBV7-2	16	TRBJ1-5	CASRESTGGSNQPQHF